A single sample is the source of the 23 T cell receptor beta chains below, sequenced in a study of T-cell reconstitution after alpha-beta-depleted transplantation in children. For TCRbeta, the library was prepared with unique molecular identifiers. MiXCR, applied by TCRdb to the PCR reads, yields one record per CDR3 protein. This sample has roughly 280,000 distinct CDR3 sequences, with around 10% found just once. The source was peripheral blood, collected 180 days after TCRalphabeta/CD19-depleted stem cell transplant. These receptors all come from a male patient under 10 years old who had a stem cell transplant for chronic granulomatous disease, so the T cells may come from the graft donor.

This clonotype was seen ten or more times. The chain combines TRBV11-2 with TRBJ1-4; D is ambiguous. The CDR3 sequence is 17 residues long. Trimming shortened V by 0 bases and J by 0 bases, and 11 bases separated the two germline ends. Per the germline V gene, CDR1 is SGHAT and CDR2 is FQNNGV. The CDR3, as DNA: TGTGCCAGCAGCTTAGATTCAACACAAGCAACTAATGAAAAACTGTTTTTT. Its protein is CASSLDSTQATNEKLFF.

This clonotype has more than one count but fewer than ten. This sequence joins TRBV13 and TRBJ1-1; 7 positions match TRBD1. Unmatched junction bases numbered 9, after V lost 6 bases and J lost 5 bases. The germline CDR1 and CDR2 sequences are PRHDT and FYEKMQ (reference sequence). The CDR3 length is 14 residues. This chain's CDR3 is CASRPTGVWTEAFF. CDR3 sequence (DNA): TGTGCCAGCAGACCAACAGGGGTGTGGACTGAAGCTTTCTTT. Full variable domain (remainder filled in from reference TRBV13 and TRBJ1-1): AAGVIQSPRHLIKEKRETATLKCYPIPRHDTVYWYQQGPGQDPQFLISFYEKMQSDKGSIPDRFSAQQFSDYHSELNMSSLELGDSALYFCASRPTGVWTEAFFGQGTRLTVV.

This clonotype appeared many times. The chain recombines TRBV25-1 with TRBJ2-7; D call uncertain. V dropped 4 bases and J dropped 0 bases, with 13 bases sitting between them. Germline CDR1 is MGHDK and CDR2 is SYGVNS. This CDR3 comprises 15 residues. The CDR3 here is CASSGTLKSSYEQYF. The CDR3 region has the DNA TGTGCCAGCAGTGGCACACTCAAGAGCTCCTACGAGCAGTACTTC.

Ten or more counts support this clonotype. The J gene is TRBJ2-3, the V gene TRBV7-2; 7 positions match TRBD2. The CDR3 has 13 amino acids. After removal of 1 base from V and 6 bases from J, the junction contained 1 base not matched to a gene. Germline-derived CDR1 and CDR2 are SGHTA and FQGNSA. The CDR3 sequence: CASSLGEGDTQYF. CDR3 in DNA: TGTGCCAGCAGCTTAGGGGAGGGGGATACGCAGTATTTT.

In regard to this clonotype: This could be a read error, since a much larger clone is one nucleotide away. The chain couples TRBV6-2 or TRBV6-3 to TRBJ2-3; D gene uncertain. The CDR3 contains 13 residues. V was cut by 7 bases and J by 4 bases, with 12 bases left in between. The germline CDR1 and CDR2 sequences are MNHEY and SVGEGT. Written as DNA, the CDR3 is TGTGCCAGCAAAGACACGGGCGCAGATACGCAGTATTTT. This codes for CASKDTGADTQYF.

In its sample, this clonotype was seen a few times. Germline and junction disagree at one end, which may indicate a read error. The gene calls are TRBV30 and TRBJ2-5; possibly TRBD1 or TRBD2 for D (5 bases each). CDR3 size: 13 residues. Germline lookup yields CDR1 GTSNPN and CDR2 SVGIG (reference sequence). CDR3 DNA sequence: TGTGCCTGGATGGTCAACGGGGCGACGGCCCAGTCCTTC. This gives the protein CAWMVNGATAQSF.

This clonotype has at least ten counts. The V call is TRBV6-5, the J call TRBJ2-7; 7 nucleotides match TRBD1. Trimming at V came to 3 bases and at J to 3 bases, leaving 2 bases not matched to a gene. This CDR3 is built from 13 residues. Germline V gene data show CDR1 as MNHEY and CDR2 as SVGAGI. For the CDR3, the DNA is TGTGCCAGCAGTTATTACAGGGGCTACGAGCAGTACTTC. It is translated as CASSYYRGYEQYF.

This clonotype was found many times. The chain combines TRBV2 with TRBJ2-1; 8 bases agree with TRBD2. Losses at the gene ends were 7 bases for V and 10 bases for J; bases not matched to a gene: 12. CDR3 length equals 14 residues. From germline, CDR1 is SNHLY and CDR2 FYNNEI. CDR3 nucleotides: TGTGCCAGCACTTTCGAGGGGCGGGGGGACGAGCAGTTCTTC. As protein: CASTFEGRGDEQFF. The variable domain in full, completed from reference TRBV2 and TRBJ2-1, reads EPEVTQTPSHQVTQMGQEVILRCVPISNHLYFYWYRQILGQKVEFLVSFYNNEISEKSEIFDDQFSVERPDGSNFTLKIRSTKLEDSAMYFCASTFEGRGDEQFFGPGTRLTVL.

This clonotype was picked up many times. V gene TRBV29-1 combines with J gene TRBJ2-3; tentatively, D is TRBD1 (6 bases). This CDR3 spans 12 amino acids. Trimming took off 8 bases at V and 4 bases at J, with 13 bases between the two ends. The germline V gene encodes CDR1 SQVTM and CDR2 ANQGSEA. The CDR3 sequence is CSITGTADTQYF. The CDR3 DNA reads TGCAGCATAACAGGGACCGCAGATACGCAGTATTTT.

This clonotype appeared many times. The chain recombines TRBV12-3 or TRBV12-4 with TRBJ2-5, with a possible D match to TRBD1 (6 bases). This CDR3 has 13 amino acids. V gave up 5 bases and J gave up 10 bases, with 17 bases separating them. The CDR3, as DNA: TGTGCCAGCAGTCCCCGGGACACTGACGTCCAGTACTTC. Translation gives CASSPRDTDVQYF.

At least ten counts were recorded for this clonotype. V gene TRBV24-1 combines with J gene TRBJ2-3, with D hard to call. The germline V gene encodes CDR1 KGHDR and CDR2 SFDVKD. Trimming removed 5 bases from V and 4 bases from J, with 6 bases in between. This CDR3 region has 12 residues. The CDR3 sequence: CATSGDSDTQYF. The CDR3, as DNA: TGTGCCACCAGTGGAGACTCAGATACGCAGTATTTT.

The table lists this clonotype with many counts. The J gene is TRBJ1-2, the V gene TRBV5-1; D is unresolved. The CDR3 has 10 residues. V dropped 9 bases and J dropped 5 bases, with 8 bases sitting between them. Germline V gene sequence: CDR1 SGHRS, CDR2 YFSETQ. The CDR3 DNA follows: TGCGCCACTAGATATTATGGCTACACCTTC. It is translated as CATRYYGYTF.

Many counts were recorded for this clonotype. The chain is built from TRBV7-8 and TRBJ1-2; tentative D call: TRBD1 (6 bases). The CDR3 is made up of 14 amino acids. CDR1 and CDR2 from the germline V gene are SGHVS and FQNEAQ. V lost 5 bases and J lost 5, with 15 bases in between. The CDR3 DNA follows: TGTGCCAGCAGCATAGGGGGGGCGGGGTATGGCTACACCTTC. It specifies CASSIGGAGYGYTF. Drawing the rest from reference TRBV7-8 and TRBJ1-2, the complete variable domain is GAGVSQSPRYKVAKRGQDVALRCDPISGHVSLFWYQQALGQGPEFLTYFQNEAQLDKSGLPSDRFFAERPEGSVSTLKIQRTQQEDSAVYLCASSIGGAGYGYTFGSGTRLTVV.

This rearrangement joins TRBV5-3 to TRBJ1-2; D is possibly TRBD1 (5 bases). TRBV5-3 is classed as an ORF, of uncertain function. The CDR3 is 16 residues long. Trimming removed 9 bases from V and 0 bases from J, with 21 bases in between. CDR3 bases: TGTGCCATCGGCCCGGGGCAGGGATCGCCTAACTATGGCTACACCTTC. This encodes CAIGPGQGSPNYGYTF.

This clonotype was counted between two and nine times. This chain links TRBV12-3 or TRBV12-4 with TRBJ1-2, with D possibly TRBD1 on 5 matching bases. V dropped 3 bases and J dropped 4 bases, with 12 bases sitting between them. The CDR3 has 14 amino acids. The CDR3 DNA reads TGTGCCAGCAGTTTTCAGGGCAGAAGCTATGGCTACACCTTC. Protein product: CASSFQGRSYGYTF.

This clonotype has a count of ten or more. The chain couples TRBV7-3 to TRBJ2-7; 9 bases match TRBD1. The V gene's germline CDR1 is SGHTA and CDR2 FQGTGA. CDR3 size: 15 residues. The ends lost 5 bases at V and 5 bases at J; junction bases unmatched: 10. Written as DNA, the CDR3 is TGTGCCAGCAGCCCCGGACAGGGGACGTTTGACGAGCAGTACTTC. Encoded protein: CASSPGQGTFDEQYF.

This clonotype occurred many times. The rearrangement joins TRBV7-2 to TRBJ2-7; 9 positions match TRBD1. Germline CDR1 and CDR2: SGHTA and FQGNSA. The CDR3 extends over 15 amino acids. The V segment lost 5 bases and the J segment 6 bases; nucleotides outside the gene matches: 11. The DNA for the CDR3 is TGTGCCAGCAGCCCCCTCGGGACAGGGATGAGCGAGCAGTACTTC. Translating it yields CASSPLGTGMSEQYF.

This clonotype was seen ten or more times. J is TRBJ2-2 and V is TRBV10-1; D not resolved. In germline, CDR1 is WNHNN, CDR2 SYGVQD (reference sequence). This CDR3 spans 15 amino acids. Trimming stripped 6 bases from V and 1 base from J, with 12 bases between. In DNA form, the CDR3 reads TGCGCCAGCAGCAGACGGGCCGGGAACACCGGGGAGCTGTTTTTT. As protein: CASSRRAGNTGELFF.

This clonotype was seen at least ten times. This CDR3 reads CSAYGQGAKNIQYF. The CDR3 DNA reads TGCAGTGCGTACGGACAGGGGGCCAAAAACATTCAGTACTTC. V gene TRBV20-1 combines with J gene TRBJ2-4, with TRBD1 matching over 9 bases. In germline, CDR1 is DFQATT, CDR2 SNEGSKA (reference sequence). CDR3 length: 14 amino acids. V gave up 6 bases and J gave up 1 base; unmatched junction bases: 4.

The table lists this clonotype with many counts. The gene calls are TRBV6-2 or TRBV6-3 and TRBJ1-5; no firm D call. The CDR3 sequence is 15 residues long. Germline CDR1 and CDR2: MNHEY and SVGEGT. The germline V and J ends were trimmed by 1 base and 3 bases, with 10 bases remaining between them. The CDR3 DNA reads TGTGCCAGCAGTTACTGGGGTAATAACAATCAGCCCCAGCATTTT. It specifies CASSYWGNNNQPQHF.

This clonotype has ten or more counts. The chain links TRBV7-9 to TRBJ2-3; D not resolved. Trimming stripped 2 bases from V and 1 base from J, with 7 bases between. CDR1 is SEHNR and CDR2 is FQNEAQ in the germline V gene (reference sequence). The CDR3 runs to 14 residues. CDR3 in amino acids: CASSLNFGTDTQYF. CDR3 bases: TGTGCCAGCAGCTTAAATTTTGGCACAGATACGCAGTATTTT. The full variable domain, completed using reference TRBV7-9 and TRBJ2-3, is DTGVSQNPRHKITKRGQNVTFRCDPISEHNRLYWYRQTLGQGPEFLTYFQNEAQLEKSRLLSDRFSAERPKGSFSTLEIQRTEQGDSAMYLCASSLNFGTDTQYFGPGTRLTVL.

There are many counts of this clonotype. The chain carries TRBV5-1 and TRBJ1-1, with D unclear. Germline V gene lookup returns CDR1 SGHRS and CDR2 YFSETQ. The CDR3 sequence is 14 residues long. Trimming removed 1 base at V and 1 base at J, with 8 bases between. DNA of the CDR3: TGCGCCAGCAGCTTGCCCGGACCGAACACTGAAGCTTTCTTT. Translation: CASSLPGPNTEAFF.

This clonotype was seen at least ten times. This chain links TRBV28 with TRBJ2-1; D perhaps matches TRBD2 (6 bases). CDR3 length: 13 residues. Looked up from germline, CDR1 is MDHEN and CDR2 is SYDVKM. Trimming removed 9 bases from V and 4 bases from J, with 13 bases in between. In nucleotides, the CDR3 is TGTGCCAGTCTGACTAGTGCATACAATGAGCAGTTCTTC. This gives the protein CASLTSAYNEQFF.